The 29 T cell receptor beta chains given below trace back to one sample, sequenced in a study of blood T cells in healthy people across ages. A second PCR of roughly 7 to 11 cycles used a sample-barcoded 5' primer and a J-beta primer mix. TCRdb recomputed calls from the 5' RACE reads with MiXCR, one row per CDR3 protein. The table lists 600,000 to 900,000 distinct CDR3 sequences, approximately 24% of them singletons. This same sample was also taken into another study, of T cells of mothers and their children.

Sequenced sample: blood. The receptor source for this set is a boy aged 5 to 17 in good health.

V is TRBV7-2 and J is TRBJ2-3; no clear D gene. V lost 2 bases and J lost 0, with 6 bases in between. In germline, CDR1 is SGHTA, CDR2 FQGNSA. CDR3 length equals 14 residues. The CDR3 loop reads CASSLFSSTDTQYF. The CDR3 DNA follows: TGTGCCAGCAGCTTATTTTCTAGCACAGATACGCAGTATTTT.

V gene TRBV6-2 or TRBV6-3 combines with J gene TRBJ2-5, with 9 bases identical to TRBD2. The CDR3 has 13 amino acids. Trimming cost V 6 bases and J 3 bases; bases outside gene matches: 2. The germline gives CDR1 MNHEY, CDR2 SVGEGT. The CDR3 nucleotides read TGTGCCAGCAGGCCTAGCGGGGAAGAGACCCAGTACTTC. It specifies CASRPSGEETQYF.

This clonotype was found a few times. The rearrangement uses TRBV12-3 or TRBV12-4 and TRBJ2-3, with no clear D. The V end was cut by 7 bases, the J end by 3 bases, with 14 bases between. This CDR3 has 14 residues. The CDR3 protein is CASTLARRTDTQYF. CDR3 DNA sequence: TGTGCCAGCACCCTCGCGCGGCGGACAGATACGCAGTATTTT.

About this clonotype: An end of the junction does not agree with germline; a read error may underlie this. The genes are TRBV18 and TRBJ2-5, with D hard to call. From germline, CDR1 is KGHSH and CDR2 LQKENI. The CDR3 extends over 14 amino acids. The CDR3 sequence is CANSPSPQQETQYF. The CDR3 nucleotides read TGTGCCAACTCACCCAGTCCACAGCAAGAGACCCAGTACTTC.

About this clonotype itself: A much larger clone sits a single nucleotide away, making a read error possible. CDR3 DNA sequence: TGCGGCGTGTTCGACAGGGGGCGAGCCGGGGAGCTGTTTTTT. Its protein product is CGVFDRGRAGELFF. The V call is TRBV29-1, the J call TRBJ2-2, with 10 nucleotides matching TRBD1. The CDR3 extends over 14 amino acids. CDR1 and CDR2 (germline): SQVTM, ANQGSEA.

The J gene is TRBJ1-4, the V gene TRBV7-8; a weak D match, TRBD1 (6 bases). Trimming took 5 bases from V and 8 from J, leaving 15 bases between them. This CDR3 has 14 amino acids. Germline-derived CDR1 and CDR2 are SGHVS and FQNEAQ. The CDR3: CASSKTGSREKLFF. The CDR3 coding sequence is TGTGCCAGCAGCAAAACAGGGTCAAGAGAAAAACTGTTTTTT.

This clonotype was detected only a few times. The chain couples TRBV5-1 to TRBJ2-5; D is undetermined. The V gene lost 1 base and the J gene lost 3 bases, with 10 bases spanning the gap. Germline assignment: CDR1 SGHRS and CDR2 YFSETQ. This CDR3 contains 14 residues. The CDR3 spells CASSLYPTKETQYF. The CDR3 nucleotides read TGCGCCAGCAGCTTGTACCCCACAAAAGAGACCCAGTACTTC.

This clonotype was seen a few times. The rearrangement links TRBV3-1 to TRBJ2-5; possible D gene TRBD1, 5 bases. In germline, CDR1 is LGHDT, CDR2 YNNKEL (reference sequence). Trimming pared 0 bases from V and 4 bases from J, leaving 15 bases between. CDR3 length equals 16 residues. The chain's CDR3 is CASSQDRVGRAETQYF. The CDR3 bases are TGTGCCAGCAGCCAAGATAGAGTGGGCAGGGCAGAGACCCAGTACTTC.

This clonotype came up a few times. V and J are TRBV24-1 and TRBJ2-5; the D gene is possibly TRBD1 (5 bases). Trimming stripped 7 bases from V and 5 bases from J, with 13 bases between. The CDR3 spans 13 residues. The V gene's germline CDR1 is KGHDR and CDR2 SFDVKD. The CDR3 DNA follows: TGTGCCACCAGGGGGCCGGGTTCGGAGACCCAGTACTTC. Translated, it gives CATRGPGSETQYF.

This chain joins TRBV7-2 and TRBJ1-5; tentative D call: TRBD1 (6 bases). The CDR3 spans 17 residues. Trimming shortened V by 5 bases and J by 0 bases, and 17 bases separated the two germline ends. Germline CDR1 reads SGHTA; CDR2 reads FQGNSA. The chain's CDR3 is CASSPQDSIYSNQPQHF. For the CDR3, the DNA is TGTGCCAGCAGCCCCCAGGACAGCATCTATAGCAATCAGCCCCAGCATTTT.

The chain joins TRBV6-5 to TRBJ2-4, with D possibly called TRBD1 or TRBD2 (5 bases each). Trimming removed 2 bases at V and 8 bases at J, with 10 bases between. Looked up from germline, CDR1 is MNHEY and CDR2 is SVGAGI. The CDR3 has 13 residues. The CDR3: CASSYRQGDIQYF. The DNA of the CDR3 is TGTGCCAGCAGTTACCGGCAGGGAGACATTCAGTACTTC.

This clonotype was picked up a small number of times. J is TRBJ1-3 and V is TRBV11-2, with D maybe TRBD1 (5 bases). Trimming removed 5 bases at V and 0 bases at J, with 17 bases between. This CDR3 has 17 residues. CDR1 SGHAT and CDR2 FQNNGV come from the germline V gene. As DNA, the CDR3 is TGTGCCAGCAGCCCAATCCGGGGACCGCGCTCTGGAAACACCATATATTTT. It specifies CASSPIRGPRSGNTIYF.

To note about this clonotype: One end of the junction varies from germline; a read error may be responsible. V usage is TRBV4-3 and J usage is TRBJ2-3; TRBD2 might be the D (6 bases). In germline, CDR1 is LGHNA, CDR2 YSLEER. CDR3 length: 15 residues. As DNA, the CDR3 is TGCGCCAGCAGCCAAGAAGGGCGGGGAGTAGATACGCAGTACTTT. Encoded protein: CASSQEGRGVDTQYF.

This clonotype showed up just once. The gene calls are TRBV10-3 and TRBJ2-7, with a tentative D call TRBD2 (6 bases). CDR1 and CDR2 (germline): ENHRY, SYGVKD. The CDR3 runs 14 residues. Trimming removed 3 bases from V and 3 bases from J, with 12 bases in between. The CDR3 here is CAISDAQGGYEQYF. The CDR3 bases are TGTGCCATCAGTGACGCGCAGGGAGGCTACGAGCAGTACTTC.

This clonotype has a count of ten or more. This chain uses TRBV7-2 with TRBJ2-5, with D possibly TRBD1 on 5 matching bases. V lost 4 bases and J 1 base, leaving 10 bases between the germline ends. This CDR3 contains 14 residues. Germline V gene data show CDR1 as SGHTA and CDR2 as FQGNSA. The CDR3 nucleotides read TGTGCCAGCAGCTCAAGGGGATCCCAAGAGACCCAGTACTTC. Protein: CASSSRGSQETQYF.

A few counts support this clonotype. This sequence joins TRBV5-1 and TRBJ2-5, with 13 bases matching TRBD2. With the DNA end fitting TRBJ2-1 better, the J assignment may be wrong. The CDR3 covers 14 residues. CDR1 is SGHRS, CDR2 YFSETQ, per germline. Here the CDR3 DNA reads TGCGCCAGCAGGGGGACTAGCGGGGTCAATGAGCAGTTCTTC. This codes for CASRGTSGVNEQFF.

The chain links TRBV20-1 to TRBJ2-5; 7 nucleotides match TRBD1. The CDR3 length is 14 residues. The J segment lost 2 bases and the V segment lost 6 bases, leaving 9 bases of the junction unmatched. Germline V CDR1 and CDR2: DFQATT, SNEGSKA (reference sequence). Written as DNA, the CDR3 is TGCAGTGCCAGGGGGTTAGGGAGACAAGAGACCCAGTACTTC. The encoded protein is CSARGLGRQETQYF.

This chain uses TRBV10-3 with TRBJ2-5, with a possible D match to TRBD1 (6 bases). The DNA end lines up better with TRBJ2-1; the J call may be wrong. This CDR3 has 15 residues. Germline values: CDR1 ENHRY, CDR2 SYGVKD. The CDR3 nucleotides read TGTGCCATCAGTGAGTCAGCAGGGGAGAGCAATGAGCAGTTCTTC. Protein product: CAISESAGESNEQFF.

The sample holds a few counts of this clonotype. J is TRBJ2-5 and V is TRBV12-3 or TRBV12-4; 9 nucleotides match TRBD2. The J call is doubtful: the DNA matches TRBJ2-1 better. This CDR3 has 18 amino acids. The CDR3 is CASSRGRSSGVVMGEQFF. In DNA form, the CDR3 reads TGTGCCAGCAGTAGAGGAAGGTCTAGCGGGGTAGTTATGGGTGAGCAGTTCTTC.

This chain connects TRBV28 to TRBJ2-5, with D perhaps matching TRBD1 (5 bases). The germline V gene has CDR1 MDHEN and CDR2 SYDVKM. The CDR3 runs 12 residues. V was clipped by 7 bases and J by 5 bases, with 11 bases between them. The CDR3 region has the DNA TGTGCCAGCACCAGGGTGGGGGAGACCCAGTACTTC. Protein product: CASTRVGETQYF.

Only a few counts were recorded for this clonotype. This chain joins TRBV20-1 and TRBJ2-7, with 10 nucleotides matching TRBD1. CDR3 size: 16 residues. The germline V gene encodes CDR1 DFQATT and CDR2 SNEGSKA (reference sequence). V gave up 1 base and J gave up 4 bases; unmatched junction bases: 10. The CDR3 DNA sequence: TGCAGTGCTAGAGCTACCGGGACAGGGGCCGGTTACGAGCAGTACTTC. It yields the protein CSARATGTGAGYEQYF.

This clonotype was detected ten times or more. V is TRBV29-1 and J is TRBJ2-5, with D uncertain. The CDR3 consists of 12 residues. The ends were cut back, 3 bases at V and 3 bases at J, with 8 bases in the middle. Germline lookup yields CDR1 SQVTM and CDR2 ANQGSEA. The CDR3 loop reads CSVEPTEETQYF. The CDR3 nucleotides read TGCAGCGTTGAGCCTACAGAAGAGACCCAGTACTTC.

This clonotype was counted only a few times. The chain links TRBV7-2 to TRBJ2-5; the D gene is possibly TRBD1 (6 bases). The CDR3 covers 15 residues. The V gene lost 3 bases and the J gene lost 2 bases, with 13 bases spanning the gap. Germline assignment: CDR1 SGHTA and CDR2 FQGNSA. CDR3 residues: CASSFVLGTQETQYF. In nucleotides, the CDR3 is TGTGCCAGCAGCTTCGTCCTGGGGACACAAGAGACCCAGTACTTC.

This clonotype appeared many times. The chain is built from TRBV29-1 and TRBJ2-2; D is perhaps TRBD2 (5 bases). CDR1 is SQVTM, CDR2 ANQGSEA, per germline. The CDR3 loop spans 14 amino acids. V lost 5 bases to trimming and J lost 2 bases, with 12 bases between them. The CDR3: CSVQGTGNTGELFF. The CDR3 coding sequence is TGCAGCGTTCAAGGCACGGGAAACACCGGGGAGCTGTTTTTT.

The chain is built from TRBV5-5 and TRBJ2-7, with D perhaps matching TRBD1 (6 bases). This CDR3 region has 15 residues. V was cut by 2 bases and J by 0 bases, with 12 bases left in between. Germline CDR1 is SGHKS and CDR2 is YYEKEE (reference sequence). The CDR3 DNA sequence: TGTGCCAGCAGCTTAAGGGGGACGAGCTCCTACGAGCAGTACTTC. It specifies CASSLRGTSSYEQYF. Drawing the rest from reference TRBV5-5 and TRBJ2-7, the complete variable domain is DAGVTQSPTHLIKTRGQQVTLRCSPISGHKSVSWYQQVLGQGPQFIFQYYEKEERGRGNFPDRFSARQFPNYSSELNVNALLLGDSALYLCASSLRGTSSYEQYFGPGTRLTVT.

The rearrangement joins TRBV12-3 or TRBV12-4 to TRBJ2-7; 7 positions match TRBD1. Trimming took 3 bases from V and 5 from J; bases not matched to a gene: 10. The CDR3 sequence is 15 residues long. The DNA of the CDR3 is TGTGCCAGCAGTTTCTGGGCAGGGGGTGCCGACGAGCAGTACTTC. Protein product: CASSFWAGGADEQYF.

The rearrangement uses TRBV18 and TRBJ1-3, with 9 bases aligning to TRBD1. V shed 3 bases and J 6 bases; nucleotides not matched to a gene: 3. Looked up from germline, CDR1 is KGHSH and CDR2 is LQKENI. This CDR3 region has 14 residues. The CDR3 DNA follows: TGTGCCAGCTCACCCAGACAGGGGGAAAACACCATATATTTT. Amino acids: CASSPRQGENTIYF.

This clonotype showed up just a few times. The chain uses TRBV2 and TRBJ2-3; 9 nucleotides match TRBD2. V lost 6 bases and J lost 3; bases outside the gene matches: 10. CDR3 length: 16 amino acids. The germline V gene has CDR1 SNHLY and CDR2 FYNNEI. The CDR3 nucleotides are TGTGCCAGCAGCCTCGGAGGGCGGGGGGGGACAGATACGCAGTATTTT. Its protein product is CASSLGGRGGTDTQYF.

The chain combines TRBV7-3 with TRBJ2-7, with unresolved D. The V and J ends lost 4 bases and 6 bases respectively, with 16 bases between them. CDR3 length: 14 residues. Germline V gives CDR1 SGHTA, CDR2 FQGTGA. The CDR3 sequence: CASSSKGPYGEQYF. CDR3 in DNA: TGTGCCAGCAGCTCGAAAGGTCCCTACGGCGAGCAGTACTTC.